Listed below are T cell receptor beta chains from one sample, sequenced in a study of T cells in Graves' hyperthyroidism and ophthalmopathy. One entry per CDR3 protein, called by TCRdb with MiXCR from the multiplex PCR reads. The sample lists roughly 500,000 distinct CDR3 sequences, 40% to 55% occurring once. Sequenced material: peripheral blood or thyroid tissue (not recorded which). Every receptor here comes from an adult woman with Graves' disease, either hyperthyroidism or ophthalmopathy (not recorded which). CDR3s include the opening cysteine and the closing phenylalanine or tryptophan. The order of the fields is clone size, J gene, V gene, D gene, CDR3 protein, CDR3 DNA. D genes are given only for firm matches. Only part of the rows carry a size: once, few, many, or a class if the clone is expanded.

abundance: many
j_gene: TRBJ2-5
v_gene: TRBV4-2
d_gene: TRBD1
CDR3aa: CASSQARQGSVQETQYF
CDR3nt: TGTGCCAGCAGCCAAGCGAGACAGGGATCAGTCCAAGAGACCCAGTACTTC

abundance: .
j_gene: TRBJ1-6
v_gene: TRBV5-1
d_gene: TRBD1
CDR3aa: CASSSTGGDSPLHF
CDR3nt: TGCGCCAGCAGCTCGACAGGGGGGGATTCACCCCTCCACTTT

abundance: many
j_gene: TRBJ1-6
v_gene: TRBV9
d_gene: .
CDR3aa: CASSEGSTLHF
CDR3nt: TGTGCCAGCAGCGAAGGGAGTACTCTCCACTTT

abundance: .
j_gene: TRBJ1-5
v_gene: TRBV20-1
d_gene: .
CDR3aa: CSASIWGPNQPQHF
CDR3nt: TGCAGTGCTAGCATATGGGGGCCTAATCAGCCCCAGCATTTT

abundance: .
j_gene: TRBJ2-7
v_gene: TRBV7-9
d_gene: TRBD2
CDR3aa: CASSLGTSGRGYEQYF
CDR3nt: TGTGCCAGCAGCTTAGGGACTAGCGGGAGAGGGTACGAGCAGTACTTC

abundance: many
j_gene: TRBJ2-2
v_gene: TRBV10-3
d_gene: .
CDR3aa: CAISESKGIHNTGELFF
CDR3nt: TGTGCCATCAGTGAGTCCAAGGGAATACACAACACCGGGGAGCTGTTTTTT

abundance: .
j_gene: TRBJ2-7
v_gene: TRBV10-3
d_gene: .
CDR3aa: CAISEGGAIYEQYF
CDR3nt: TGTGCCATCAGTGAAGGGGGAGCAATCTACGAGCAGTACTTC

abundance: many
j_gene: TRBJ1-5
v_gene: TRBV24-1
d_gene: .
CDR3aa: CATSDSGGGQPQHF
CDR3nt: TGTGCCACCAGTGATTCTGGGGGGGGCCAGCCCCAGCATTTT

abundance: many
j_gene: TRBJ1-6
v_gene: TRBV27
d_gene: TRBD1
CDR3aa: CASSPWTGPDSPLHF
CDR3nt: TGTGCCAGCAGTCCGTGGACAGGGCCCGATTCACCCCTCCACTTT

abundance: many
j_gene: TRBJ2-1
v_gene: TRBV9
d_gene: .
CDR3aa: CANRPRADEQFF
CDR3nt: TGTGCCAATAGGCCCAGGGCTGATGAGCAGTTCTTC

abundance: many
j_gene: TRBJ1-3
v_gene: TRBV20-1
d_gene: .
CDR3aa: CSAIDGRIGNTIYF
CDR3nt: TGCAGTGCCATCGACGGCCGGATTGGAAACACCATATATTTT